These 28 T cell receptor beta chains came from one sample sequenced in a study of Ad26.COV2.S vaccination and SARS-CoV-2 variants. Libraries were prepared by immunoSEQ multiplex PCR; TCRdb keeps only in-frame clonotypes and omits some of them. The sample carries around 350,000 clones, around 92% recorded once. Here the sequenced sample was peripheral blood, taken after recovery from COVID-19. The receptors were gathered from a human donor who had recovered from COVID-19.

V is TRBV18 and J is TRBJ1-1, with D possibly matching TRBD1 (6 bases). The V end lost 2 bases, the J end lost 4 bases, and 20 bases lay between the germline ends. The CDR3 is 17 amino acids. From germline, CDR1 is KGHSH and CDR2 LQKENI. The CDR3 DNA is TGTGCCAGCTCACCATTTGAAGGGGGGAGGACGGCCACTGAAGCTTTCTTT. It codes for CASSPFEGGRTATEAFF.

This chain connects TRBV9 to TRBJ2-5; D is possibly TRBD2 (6 bases). Per the germline V gene, CDR1 is SGDLS and CDR2 is YYNGEE. The CDR3 is made up of 14 amino acids. V lost 5 bases, J lost 5 bases, and 16 bases lay in between. CDR3 DNA: TGTGCCAGCAGTGGCGGGGTCCTAGGGGAGACCCAGTACTTC. This sequence encodes CASSGGVLGETQYF.

The sample holds one count of this clone. The J gene is TRBJ1-6, the V gene TRBV7-9; tentatively, D is TRBD1 (5 bases). CDR3 length: 14 amino acids. V shed 8 bases and J shed 8 bases, with 16 bases lying between them. Germline V CDR1 and CDR2: SEHNR, FQNEAQ (reference sequence). The CDR3 sequence is CASSGGRRDSPLHF. The CDR3 DNA reads TGTGCCAGCTCGGGGGGAAGGAGAGATTCACCCCTCCACTTT. The full variable domain, its missing parts supplied by reference TRBV7-9 and TRBJ1-6, is DTGVSQNPRHKITKRGQNVTFRCDPISEHNRLYWYRQTLGQGPEFLTYFQNEAQLEKSRLLSDRFSAERPKGSFSTLEIQRTEQGDSAMYLCASSGGRRDSPLHFGNGTRLTVT.

The rearrangement joins TRBV9 to TRBJ2-7; TRBD1 is a possible D gene (6 bases). This CDR3 contains 14 residues. The germline V gene encodes CDR1 SGDLS and CDR2 YYNGEE. Trimming cost V 1 base and J 5 bases, with 13 bases left between them. The CDR3 nucleotides read TGTGCCAGCAGCGTATCCCACAGGGATGACGAGCAGTACTTC. It yields the protein CASSVSHRDDEQYF.

V usage is TRBV7-6 and J usage is TRBJ2-5; D may be TRBD2 (5 bases). Trimming removed 6 bases from V and 5 bases from J, with 7 bases in between. From germline, CDR1 is SGHVS and CDR2 FNYEAQ. This CDR3 region has 11 residues. CDR3 nucleotides: TGTGCCAGCAGGGGCGGGGAGACCCAGTACTTC. As protein: CASRGGETQYF. Filled out from reference TRBV7-6 and TRBJ2-5, the complete variable domain reads GAGVSQSPRYKVTKRGQDVALRCDPISGHVSLYWYRQALGQGPEFLTYFNYEAQQDKSGLPNDRFSAERPEGSISTLTIQRTEQRDSAMYRCASRGGETQYFGPGTRLLVL.

The chain recombines TRBV6-6 with TRBJ1-2; 7 nucleotides agree with TRBD1. Germline V gene lookup returns CDR1 MNHNY and CDR2 SVGAGI (reference sequence). J gave up 2 bases and V 7 bases, and 16 bases lay outside the gene matches. The CDR3 sequence is 17 residues long. The CDR3 DNA follows: TGTGCCAGCACTCGTTCGACAGGGTCAACGACAAACTATGGCTACACCTTC. It is translated as CASTRSTGSTTNYGYTF.

The rearrangement links TRBV18 to TRBJ1-3; a possible D gene is TRBD1 (5 bases). The V and J ends lost 3 bases and 4 bases respectively, with 10 bases between them. The CDR3 contains 14 residues. Germline V gene lookup returns CDR1 KGHSH and CDR2 LQKENI. CDR3 protein: CASSPRESGNTIYF. In DNA form, the CDR3 reads TGTGCCAGCTCACCCAGGGAATCCGGAAACACCATATATTTT.

V and J are TRBV29-1 and TRBJ2-1; D gene ambiguous. This CDR3 has 11 residues. Trimming removed 1 base at V and 9 bases at J, with 7 bases between. The germline V gene encodes CDR1 SQVTM and CDR2 ANQGSEA. This CDR3 reads CSVEVPSEQFF. The DNA for the CDR3 is TGCAGCGTTGAAGTGCCCAGTGAGCAGTTCTTC.

The rearrangement uses TRBV5-1 and TRBJ2-2, with a tentative D call TRBD1 (6 bases). The CDR3 is 17 residues long. CDR1 is SGHRS, CDR2 YFSETQ, per germline. The germline V and J ends were trimmed by 7 bases and 0 bases, with 19 bases remaining between them. The CDR3 is CASGARMTGTNTGELFF. The CDR3 DNA reads TGCGCCAGCGGAGCGAGAATGACAGGAACGAACACCGGGGAGCTGTTTTTT. The full variable domain, rest sourced from reference TRBV5-1 and TRBJ2-2, is KAGVTQTPRYLIKTRGQQVTLSCSPISGHRSVSWYQQTPGQGLQFLFEYFSETQRNKGNFPGRFSGRQFSNSRSEMNVSTLELGDSALYLCASGARMTGTNTGELFFGEGSRLTVL.

The table lists this clone with a few counts. This sequence joins TRBV5-1 and TRBJ1-4; TRBD1 is a possible D gene (6 bases). CDR1 and CDR2 from the germline V gene are SGHRS and YFSETQ. The CDR3 covers 16 residues. Trimming took off 0 bases at V and 6 bases at J, with 15 bases between the two ends. The CDR3 nucleotides read TGCGCCAGCAGCTTGGCAGGGGTCGGACTAGATGAAAAACTGTTTTTT. Encoded protein: CASSLAGVGLDEKLFF.

The chain combines TRBV19 with TRBJ1-2, with 9 bases fitting TRBD1. The germline gives CDR1 LNHDA, CDR2 SQIVND (reference sequence). This CDR3 has 17 residues. V trimming: 6 bases; J trimming: 0 bases; junction bases outside the gene matches: 11. CDR3 bases: TGTGCCAGTAGCAAAATAACAGGGGGCCCCCCTAACTATGGCTACACCTTC. Translated, it gives CASSKITGGPPNYGYTF.

The chain links TRBV19 to TRBJ2-7, with TRBD2 matching over 15 bases. The CDR3 consists of 16 residues. The germline V gene has CDR1 LNHDA and CDR2 SQIVND (reference sequence). V shed 5 bases and J 3 bases; nucleotides not matched to a gene: 5. CDR3 in amino acids: CASSPRTSGGVYEQYF. The CDR3, as DNA: TGTGCCAGTAGTCCGAGGACTAGCGGGGGGGTCTACGAGCAGTACTTC. Using reference TRBV19 and TRBJ2-7 for the parts outside the CDR3, the full variable domain is DGGITQSPKYLFRKEGQNVTLSCEQNLNHDAMYWYRQDPGQGLRLIYYSQIVNDFQKGDIAEGYSVSREKKESFPLTVTSAQKNPTAFYLCASSPRTSGGVYEQYFGPGTRLTVT.

The chain couples TRBV15 to TRBJ2-7; 13 nucleotides align to TRBD2. The junction had 12 bases not matched to a gene; V was cut back by 3 bases and J by 7 bases. The CDR3 loop spans 17 amino acids. From germline, CDR1 is LNHNV and CDR2 YYDKDF (reference sequence). The CDR3 DNA reads as TGTGCCACCAGCAGCGGACTAGCGGGGGCCACTACCTTTGAGCAGTACTTC. It specifies CATSSGLAGATTFEQYF.

This clone was observed a single time. V usage is TRBV19 and J usage is TRBJ2-1, with D tentatively TRBD2 (5 bases). Trimming removed 5 bases from V and 5 bases from J, with 16 bases in between. The germline V gene encodes CDR1 LNHDA and CDR2 SQIVND (reference sequence). The CDR3 is 15 amino acids. CDR3: CASSWASGSHNEQFF. As DNA, the CDR3 is TGTGCCAGTAGTTGGGCCTCGGGGAGCCACAATGAGCAGTTCTTC.

This clone was detected only once. The rearrangement uses TRBV19 and TRBJ2-1; either TRBD1 or TRBD2 may supply D (5 bases each). The CDR3 is 13 amino acids. Germline V CDR1 and CDR2: LNHDA, SQIVND (reference sequence). Between the trimmed V and J ends, which lost 5 bases and 7 bases, there was a span of 12 bases. The DNA for the CDR3 is TGTGCCAGTAGTGTCCAGGGACGGAATGAGCAGTTCTTC. This codes for CASSVQGRNEQFF.

The chain combines TRBV7-9 with TRBJ1-6, with D unresolved. The ends were cut back, 4 bases at V and 6 bases at J, with 7 bases in the middle. The V gene's germline CDR1 is SEHNR and CDR2 FQNEAQ (reference sequence). The CDR3 is 13 residues long. The CDR3 bases are TGTGCCAGCAGCTCATTGAGTAATTCACCCCTCCACTTT. Residues: CASSSLSNSPLHF.

The V call is TRBV7-2, the J call TRBJ2-3; no firm D call. V lost 0 bases to trimming and J lost 2 bases, with 9 bases between them. Germline-derived CDR1 and CDR2 are SGHTA and FQGNSA. The CDR3 is 15 residues long. CDR3 nucleotide sequence: TGTGCCAGCAGCTTAGCATGGGATAACACAGATACGCAGTATTTT. Amino acids: CASSLAWDNTDTQYF. The variable domain in full, with the rest retrieved from reference TRBV7-2 and TRBJ2-3, is GAGVSQSPSNKVTEKGKDVELRCDPISGHTALYWYRQSLGQGLEFLIYFQGNSAPDKSGLPSDRFSAERTGGSVSTLTIQRTQQEDSAVYLCASSLAWDNTDTQYFGPGTRLTVL.

V is TRBV3-1 (or the pseudogene TRBV3-2) and J is TRBJ2-1, with TRBD2 matching 15 bases. The germline gives CDR1 LGHDT, CDR2 YNNKEL (reference sequence). CDR3 length: 21 residues. J was trimmed by 4 bases and V by 3 bases; bases with no gene match: 16. CDR3 amino acids: CASSQWQGAQGLAGGYNEQFF. The CDR3 DNA is TGTGCCAGCAGCCAGTGGCAAGGGGCCCAGGGACTAGCGGGGGGATACAATGAGCAGTTCTTC.

J is TRBJ2-1 and V is TRBV11-2; 11 nucleotides match TRBD2. Germline V gene sequence: CDR1 SGHAT, CDR2 FQNNGV. The trim removed 8 bases at V and 3 bases at J, leaving 9 bases unmatched. The CDR3 is 16 residues long. The CDR3 here is CASSLAGGSNYNEQFF. For the CDR3, the DNA is TGTGCCAGCTCGCTAGCGGGGGGATCCAACTACAATGAGCAGTTCTTC.

This clone was picked up one time. This CDR3 is CASSSGPTYEQYF. The CDR3 region has the DNA TGCGCCAGCAGTTCAGGGCCGACCTACGAGCAGTACTTC. This chain joins TRBV4-3 and TRBJ2-7, with a possible D match to TRBD1 (5 bases). With 6 bases removed from V and 2 bases from J, the gap between germline ends came to 11 bases. CDR1 is LGHNA, CDR2 YSLEER, per germline. There are 13 residues in the CDR3.

V is TRBV7-9 and J is TRBJ2-7, with D uncertain. The CDR3 is made up of 13 amino acids. The germline V and J ends were trimmed by 1 base and 5 bases, with 9 bases remaining between them. Germline loops: CDR1 SEHNR, CDR2 FQNEAQ (reference sequence). CDR3 sequence reads: CASSLGVADEQYF. For the CDR3, the DNA is TGTGCCAGCAGCTTAGGAGTCGCCGACGAGCAGTACTTC.

The CDR3 loop reads CASSSRFTGELFF. CDR3 bases: TGTGCCAGCAGCTCCCGGTTCACCGGGGAGCTGTTTTTT. This rearrangement joins TRBV7-9 to TRBJ2-2; D gene ambiguous. Per the germline V gene, CDR1 is SEHNR and CDR2 is FQNEAQ (reference sequence). Trimming stripped 4 bases from V and 4 bases from J, with 7 bases between. This CDR3 region has 13 residues.

The chain couples TRBV7-9 to TRBJ2-7; a possible D gene is TRBD1 (6 bases). Trimming removed 5 bases at V and 5 bases at J, with 13 bases between. Germline V lookup: CDR1 SEHNR, CDR2 FQNEAQ (reference sequence). The CDR3 contains 13 residues. The CDR3 nucleotides read TGTGCCAGCAGCCTCTCGGACAGTAACGAGCAGTACTTC. It encodes CASSLSDSNEQYF.

The count of this clone is one. This chain links TRBV4-1 with TRBJ1-1, with D perhaps matching TRBD1 (5 bases). The CDR3 sequence is 15 residues long. Germline CDR1 is MGHRA and CDR2 is YSYEKL. With 5 bases removed from V and 5 bases from J, the gap between germline ends came to 18 bases. CDR3 bases: TGCGCCAGCAGCTTAAGGGGTTCCCGTCAGACTGAAGCTTTCTTT. Translated, it gives CASSLRGSRQTEAFF.

The CDR3 DNA reads as TGTGCCAGTAGTATGTTTCAGGGGATGAACACTGAAGCTTTCTTT. Its translation: CASSMFQGMNTEAFF. This sequence joins TRBV19 and TRBJ1-1; possibly TRBD1 for D (6 bases). V was pared by 3 bases and J by 0 bases, with 11 bases between. Germline V gene data show CDR1 as LNHDA and CDR2 as SQIVND (reference sequence). This CDR3 is built from 15 residues.

This clone was seen only once. The chain has TRBV5-1 and TRBJ2-2; D is undetermined. Trimming left V 1 base short and J 1 base short, with 8 bases between. Germline CDR1 is SGHRS and CDR2 is YFSETQ. The CDR3 runs to 15 residues. Here the CDR3 reads CASSLQVGNTGELFF. In DNA, the CDR3 is TGCGCCAGCAGCTTGCAAGTGGGGAACACCGGGGAGCTGTTTTTT.

This clone has a handful of counts. This specimen includes other DNA sequences encoding the same CDR3. The gene calls are TRBV5-1 and TRBJ2-7; the match to TRBD1 covers 8 bases. The V and J ends lost 0 bases and 1 base, in that order; junction bases with no gene match: 0. Looked up from germline, CDR1 is SGHRS and CDR2 is YFSETQ. The CDR3 totals 14 residues. CDR3 region: CASSLGQGSYEQYF. The CDR3 DNA reads as TGCGCCAGCAGCTTGGGACAGGGGTCCTACGAGCAGTACTTC.

J is TRBJ2-3 and V is TRBV5-1, with TRBD1 as a possible D gene (6 bases). Between the trimmed V and J ends, which lost 4 bases and 1 base, there was a span of 13 bases. Germline CDR1 SGHRS, CDR2 YFSETQ. The CDR3 has 15 residues. CDR3 loop: CASSLGTPRTDTQYF. The CDR3 nucleotides are TGCGCCAGCAGCCTTGGGACACCGCGCACAGATACGCAGTATTTT.